A single T cell receptor (beta chain) is shown here with its context. Its antigen is currently unknown. Naive cells were sorted as CD45RO-, CCR7+, CD27+ and CD95-. This entry belongs to a study of CXCR3-negative and CXCR3-positive naive CD8 T cells. Study observations and caveats: The study found CXCR3 expression partially decreased after cryopreservation and ran most assays on fresh PBMCs. TRB CDR3s of CXCR3-positive naive cells were more hydrophobic than those of CXCR3-negative naive cells.

Libraries were UMI-labeled 5' RACE TRB cDNA. Each CDR3 protein gets one entry in TCRdb, which reprocessed the 5' RACE reads and gives no DNA. The sample holds roughly 100,000 distinct CDR3 sequences. Specimen: naive CXCR3+ CD8+ T cells from blood. The subset was: CD45RO-CCR7+CD27+CD95- naive CD8+ T cells expressing CXCR3 (TNR3+). The receptor comes from a human donor in good health. Some clones in this sample may be carry-over from other donors' samples.

The CDR3 protein is CASSSWTSYNEQFF. The chain joins TRBV7-9 to TRBJ2-1; TCRdb calls TRBD2, which cannot be checked without DNA. Germline V CDR1 and CDR2: SEHNR, FQNEAQ (reference sequence). The CDR3 is made up of 14 amino acids.